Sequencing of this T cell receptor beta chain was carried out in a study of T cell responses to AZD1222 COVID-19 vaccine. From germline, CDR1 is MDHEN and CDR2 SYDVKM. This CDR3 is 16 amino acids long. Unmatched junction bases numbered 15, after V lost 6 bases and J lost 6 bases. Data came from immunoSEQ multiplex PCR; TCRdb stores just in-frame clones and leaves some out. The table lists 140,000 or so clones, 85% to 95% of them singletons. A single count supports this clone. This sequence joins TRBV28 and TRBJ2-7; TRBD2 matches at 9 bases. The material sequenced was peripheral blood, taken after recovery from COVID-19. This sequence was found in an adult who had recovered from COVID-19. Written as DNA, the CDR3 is TGTGCCAGCAGCAATATCGGTAGCGGGAGAGGGCGCGAGCAGTACTTC. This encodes CASSNIGSGRGREQYF.